This paragraph covers one TCR beta chain sequence. The antigen is not known. Germline CDR1 KGHDR, CDR2 SFDVKD. The CDR3 contains 15 residues. The trim removed 5 bases at V and 2 bases at J, leaving 3 bases unmatched. Data came from immunoSEQ multiplex PCR; TCRdb stores just in-frame clones and leaves some out. The sample carries 75,000 to 100,000 clones, 88% recorded once. The data are from a study of T cell responses to AZD1222 COVID-19 vaccine. The study, taken as a whole, reports: Epitopes outside B.1.351 and B.1.1.7 mutated regions reportedly drew nearly half of spike TCRs. Baseline seropositivity occurred in only a handful of AZD1222 recipients.

This TCR came from an adult in good health. The chain links TRBV24-1 to TRBJ2-1, with 9 nucleotides matching TRBD1. Specimen: peripheral blood, collected on day 0 of AZD1222 vaccination. This CDR3 is CATSGGDRAYNEQFF. The CDR3 coding sequence is TGTGCCACCAGTGGCGGGGACAGGGCCTACAATGAGCAGTTCTTC.